The 4 T cell receptor beta chains below all came from one sample that was sequenced in a study of cytomegalovirus exposure and HLA in healthy donors. The PCR employed 60 Vbeta primers together with 13 Jbeta primers. This table comes from immunoSEQ multiplex PCR, and its TCRdb copy is limited to in-frame clones, with some not included. The sample has around 150,000 clones, roughly 80% seen once. Sequencing was done on a sample of PBMCs. The receptors shown here come from a male donor in good health and CMV-seronegative.

The rearrangement joins TRBV30 to TRBJ2-2, with D tentatively TRBD2 (5 bases). The CDR3 is 13 residues long. Per germline, CDR1 GTSNPN and CDR2 SVGIG (reference sequence). Trimming removed 3 bases at V and 8 bases at J, with 13 bases between. The CDR3: CAWSGGLIGELFF. The CDR3 nucleotides read TGTGCCTGGAGCGGCGGGTTAATTGGGGAGCTGTTTTTT. The full variable domain, its missing parts supplied by reference TRBV30 and TRBJ2-2, is SQTIHQWPATLVQPVGSPLSLECTVEGTSNPNLYWYRQAAGRGLQLLFYSVGIGQISSEVPQNLSASRPQDRQFILSSKKLLLSDSGFYLCAWSGGLIGELFFGEGSRLTVL.

This chain joins TRBV30 and TRBJ2-1; D perhaps matches TRBD2 (5 bases). This CDR3 comprises 13 residues. Germline V gene data show CDR1 as GTSNPN and CDR2 as SVGIG (reference sequence). V shed 3 bases and J shed 2 bases, with 8 bases lying between them. The CDR3 DNA reads as TGTGCCTGGAGCCCGGGAACCTACAATGAGCAGTTCTTC. Encoded protein: CAWSPGTYNEQFF.

This clone has just one count. The junction does not match germline at one end; this may be a read error. This sequence joins TRBV7-9 and TRBJ1-2, with D possibly TRBD1 on 6 matching bases. The V gene's germline CDR1 is SEHNR and CDR2 FQNEAQ (reference sequence). This CDR3 region has 13 residues. The chain's CDR3 is CSSSLYRDYGYTF. CDR3 nucleotides: TGTTCCAGCAGCTTGTACAGGGATTATGGCTACACCTTC.

V gene TRBV29-1 combines with J gene TRBJ2-2, with TRBD1 identical over 7 bases. Germline V gene sequence: CDR1 SQVTM, CDR2 ANQGSEA. The CDR3 consists of 13 residues. The J segment lost 3 bases and the V segment lost 7 bases, leaving 5 bases of the junction unmatched. DNA for the CDR3: TGCAGCGCGACAGGGTTTTACACCGGGGAGCTGTTTTTT. It is translated as CSATGFYTGELFF.